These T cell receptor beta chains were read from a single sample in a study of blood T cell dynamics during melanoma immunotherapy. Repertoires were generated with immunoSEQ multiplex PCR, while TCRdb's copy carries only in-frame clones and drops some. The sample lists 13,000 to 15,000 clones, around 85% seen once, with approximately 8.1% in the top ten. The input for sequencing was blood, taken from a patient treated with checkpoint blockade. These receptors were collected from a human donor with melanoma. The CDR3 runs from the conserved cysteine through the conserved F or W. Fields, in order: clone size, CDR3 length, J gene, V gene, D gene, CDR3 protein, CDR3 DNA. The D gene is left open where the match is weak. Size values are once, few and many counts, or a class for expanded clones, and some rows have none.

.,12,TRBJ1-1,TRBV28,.,CATSPTITEAFF,TGTGCCACCTCCCCCACGATCACTGAAGCTTTCTTT
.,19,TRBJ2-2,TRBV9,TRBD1,CASSPRRGREGRSAGELFF,TGTGCCAGCAGCCCCCGCAGGGGGCGCGAGGGAAGGTCCGCCGGGGAGCTGTTTTTT
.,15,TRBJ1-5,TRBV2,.,CASSEWGNSNQPQHF,TGTGCCAGCAGTGAATGGGGGAATAGCAATCAGCCCCAGCATTTT
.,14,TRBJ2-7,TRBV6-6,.,CASSYSGTNFEQYF,TGTGCCAGCAGTTACTCGGGGACAAACTTCGAGCAGTACTTC
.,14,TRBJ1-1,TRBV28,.,CASSLLPGNTEAFF,TGTGCCAGCAGTTTATTACCGGGGAACACTGAAGCTTTCTTT
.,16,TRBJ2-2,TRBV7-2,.,CASSPTVPRVTGELFF,TGTGCCAGCAGCCCGACAGTGCCTCGAGTCACCGGGGAGCTGTTTTTT
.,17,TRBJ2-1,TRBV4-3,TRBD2,CASSQDERAGSYNEQFF,TGCGCCAGCAGCCAAGATGAGCGAGCGGGAAGCTACAATGAGCAGTTCTTC
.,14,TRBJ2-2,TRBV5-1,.,CASSFGDGTGELFF,TGCGCCAGCAGCTTCGGTGATGGAACCGGGGAGCTGTTTTTT
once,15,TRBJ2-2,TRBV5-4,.,CASSLQLANTGELFF,TGTGCCAGCAGCTTACAACTAGCGAACACCGGGGAGCTGTTTTTT
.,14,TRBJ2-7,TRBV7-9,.,CASSSGNFSYEQYF,TGTGCCAGCAGCTCAGGGAATTTCTCCTACGAGCAGTACTTC
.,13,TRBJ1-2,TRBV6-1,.,CASRLGTDYGYTF,TGTGCCAGCAGGCTGGGGACGGACTATGGCTACACCTTC
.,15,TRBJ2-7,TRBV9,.,CASSVAGAGTYEQYF,TGTGCCAGCAGCGTAGCAGGGGCCGGTACCTACGAGCAGTACTTC
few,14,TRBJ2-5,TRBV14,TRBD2,CASSQAGLAGFSYF,TGTGCCAGCAGCCAAGCCGGACTAGCGGGGTTTTCGTACTTC
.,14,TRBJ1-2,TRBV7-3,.,CASSTDPAQYGYTF,TGTGCCAGCAGCACCGACCCGGCTCAATATGGCTACACCTTC
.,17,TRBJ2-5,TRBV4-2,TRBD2,CASSQDLAGAGQETQYF,TGTGCCAGCAGCCAAGATCTGGCGGGAGCCGGTCAAGAGACCCAGTACTTC
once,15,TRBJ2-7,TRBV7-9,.,CASSLGSGSSYEQYF,TGTGCCAGCAGCTTGGGATCAGGGAGCTCCTACGAGCAGTACTTC
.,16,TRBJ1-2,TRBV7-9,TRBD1,CASSPRWGQGHYGYTF,TGTGCCAGCAGCCCTAGGTGGGGACAGGGCCACTATGGCTACACCTTC
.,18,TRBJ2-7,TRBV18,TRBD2,CASSLRTLSGRDLREQYF,TGTGCCAGCTCACTCCGGACCCTCTCAGGGAGGGACCTACGAGAGCAGTACTTC
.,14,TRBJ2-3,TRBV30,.,CAWSSSGSTDTQYF,TGTGCCTGGAGCTCCTCGGGAAGCACAGATACGCAGTATTTT
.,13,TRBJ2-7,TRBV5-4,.,CASSWTPQYEQYF,TGTGCCAGCAGCTGGACACCCCAATACGAGCAGTACTTC
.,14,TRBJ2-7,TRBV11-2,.,CASSPQRATYEQYF,TGTGCCAGCAGCCCCCAGCGGGCGACCTACGAGCAGTACTTC
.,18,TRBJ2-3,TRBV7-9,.,CASSLGSYRSSRTDTQYF,TGTGCCAGCAGCCTAGGGTCGTATCGGTCGAGTCGAACAGATACGCAGTATTTT
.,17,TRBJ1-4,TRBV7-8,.,CASSPRGGWATNEKLFF,TGTGCCAGCAGCCCACGCGGGGGATGGGCAACTAATGAAAAACTGTTTTTT